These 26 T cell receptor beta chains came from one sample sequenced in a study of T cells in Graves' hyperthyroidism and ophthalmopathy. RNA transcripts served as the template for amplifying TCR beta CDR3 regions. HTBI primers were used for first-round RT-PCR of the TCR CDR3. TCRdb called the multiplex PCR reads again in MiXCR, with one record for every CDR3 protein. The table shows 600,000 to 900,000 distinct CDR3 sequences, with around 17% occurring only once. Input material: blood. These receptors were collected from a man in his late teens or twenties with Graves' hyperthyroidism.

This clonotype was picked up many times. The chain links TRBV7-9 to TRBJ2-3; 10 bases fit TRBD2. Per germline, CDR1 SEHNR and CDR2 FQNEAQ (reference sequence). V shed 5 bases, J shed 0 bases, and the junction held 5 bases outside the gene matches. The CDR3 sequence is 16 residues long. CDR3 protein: CASSNPTSGSTDTQYF. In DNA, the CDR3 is TGTGCCAGCAGCAATCCGACTAGCGGGAGCACAGATACGCAGTATTTT.

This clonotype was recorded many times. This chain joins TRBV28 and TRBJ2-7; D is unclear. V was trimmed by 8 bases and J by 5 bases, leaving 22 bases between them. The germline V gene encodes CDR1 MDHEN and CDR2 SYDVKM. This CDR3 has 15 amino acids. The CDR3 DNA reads TGTGCCAGCCAAGGGTCCCGCACCGGGCAGGACGAGCAGTACTTC. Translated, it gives CASQGSRTGQDEQYF.

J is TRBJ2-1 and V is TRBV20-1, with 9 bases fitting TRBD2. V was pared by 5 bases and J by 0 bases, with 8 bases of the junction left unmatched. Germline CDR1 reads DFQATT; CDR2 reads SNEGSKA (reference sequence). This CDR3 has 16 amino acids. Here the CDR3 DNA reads TGCAGTGCTTTTAGCGGGAGCGAGAGCTCCTACAATGAGCAGTTCTTC. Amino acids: CSAFSGSESSYNEQFF.

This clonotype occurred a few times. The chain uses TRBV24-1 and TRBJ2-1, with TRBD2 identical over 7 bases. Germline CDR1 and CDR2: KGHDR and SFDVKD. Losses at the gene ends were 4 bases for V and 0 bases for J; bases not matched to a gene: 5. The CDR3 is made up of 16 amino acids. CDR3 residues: CATSDRLAHSYNEQFF. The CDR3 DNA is TGTGCCACCAGTGACAGACTAGCCCACTCCTACAATGAGCAGTTCTTC.

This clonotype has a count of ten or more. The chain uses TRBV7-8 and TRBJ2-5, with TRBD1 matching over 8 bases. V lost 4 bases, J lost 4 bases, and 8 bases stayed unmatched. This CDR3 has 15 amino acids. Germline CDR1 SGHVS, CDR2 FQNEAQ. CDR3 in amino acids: CASSSGQGVRETQYF. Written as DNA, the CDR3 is TGTGCCAGCAGCTCTGGACAGGGAGTGCGAGAGACCCAGTACTTC.

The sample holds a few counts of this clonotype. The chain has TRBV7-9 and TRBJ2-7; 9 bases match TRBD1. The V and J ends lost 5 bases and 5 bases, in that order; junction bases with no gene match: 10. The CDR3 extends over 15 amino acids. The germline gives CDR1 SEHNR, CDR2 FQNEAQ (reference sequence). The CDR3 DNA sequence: TGTGCCAGCAGCCCCTGGACAGGGGCCGGCGACGAGCAGTACTTC. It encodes CASSPWTGAGDEQYF.

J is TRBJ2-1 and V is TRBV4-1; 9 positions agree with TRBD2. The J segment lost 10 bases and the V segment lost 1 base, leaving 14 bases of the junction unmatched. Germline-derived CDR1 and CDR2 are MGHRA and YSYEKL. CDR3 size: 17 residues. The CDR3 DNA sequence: TGCGCCAGCAGCCAAGGGCCAGCGGGAGGCCTCCGGGGGGAGCAGTTCTTC. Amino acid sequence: CASSQGPAGGLRGEQFF.

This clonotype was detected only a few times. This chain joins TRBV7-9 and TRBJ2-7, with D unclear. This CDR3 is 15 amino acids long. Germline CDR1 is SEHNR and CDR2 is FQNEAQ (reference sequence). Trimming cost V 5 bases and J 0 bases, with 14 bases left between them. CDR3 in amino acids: CASSRAVGGSYEQYF. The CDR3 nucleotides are TGTGCCAGCAGCCGCGCGGTGGGCGGCTCCTACGAGCAGTACTTC.

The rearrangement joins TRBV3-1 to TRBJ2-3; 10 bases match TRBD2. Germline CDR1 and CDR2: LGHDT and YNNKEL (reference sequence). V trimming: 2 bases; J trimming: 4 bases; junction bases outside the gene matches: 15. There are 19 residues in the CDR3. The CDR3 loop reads CASSQTLGGLAGESDTQYF. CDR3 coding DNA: TGTGCCAGCAGCCAAACACTAGGGGGGCTAGCGGGAGAGTCAGATACGCAGTATTTT.

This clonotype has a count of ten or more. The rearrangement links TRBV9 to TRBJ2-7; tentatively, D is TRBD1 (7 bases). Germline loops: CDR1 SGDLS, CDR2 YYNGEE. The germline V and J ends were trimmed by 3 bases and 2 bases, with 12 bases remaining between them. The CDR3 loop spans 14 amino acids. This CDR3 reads CASSGRDSPYEQYF. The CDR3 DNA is TGTGCCAGCAGCGGGCGGGACAGCCCCTACGAGCAGTACTTC.

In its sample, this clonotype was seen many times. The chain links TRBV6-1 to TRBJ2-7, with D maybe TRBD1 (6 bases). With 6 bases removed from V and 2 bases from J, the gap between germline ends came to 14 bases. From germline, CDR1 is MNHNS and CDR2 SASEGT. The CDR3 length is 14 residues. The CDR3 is CASSSGHLTYEQYF. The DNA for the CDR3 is TGTGCCAGCAGCTCGGGACACCTGACCTACGAGCAGTACTTC.

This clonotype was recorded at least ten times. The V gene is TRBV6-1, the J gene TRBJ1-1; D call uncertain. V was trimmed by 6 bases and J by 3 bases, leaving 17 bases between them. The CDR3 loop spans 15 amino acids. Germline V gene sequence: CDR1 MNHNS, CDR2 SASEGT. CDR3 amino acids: CASRRERAPHTEAFF. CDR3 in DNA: TGTGCCAGCAGGAGGGAAAGGGCCCCCCACACTGAAGCTTTCTTT.

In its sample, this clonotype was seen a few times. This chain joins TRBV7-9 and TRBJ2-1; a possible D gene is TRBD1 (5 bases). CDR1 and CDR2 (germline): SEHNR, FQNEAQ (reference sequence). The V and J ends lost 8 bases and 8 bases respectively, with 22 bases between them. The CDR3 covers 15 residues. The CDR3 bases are TGTGCCAGCCGAGTCCCGGGCAGGGATAGGGATGAGCAGTTCTTC. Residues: CASRVPGRDRDEQFF.

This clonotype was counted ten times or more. The CDR3 spells CASSSGTGYFFTYEQYF. The DNA for the CDR3 is TGTGCCAGCAGCTCCGGGACAGGTTACTTTTTTACCTACGAGCAGTACTTC. The chain uses TRBV11-2 and TRBJ2-7; 8 positions match TRBD1. V gave up 4 bases and J gave up 2 bases; unmatched junction bases: 13. This CDR3 region has 17 residues. Germline assignment: CDR1 SGHAT and CDR2 FQNNGV. The complete variable domain, with remaining parts taken from reference TRBV11-2 and TRBJ2-7, reads EAGVAQSPRYKIIEKRQSVAFWCNPISGHATLYWYQQILGQGPKLLIQFQNNGVVDDSQLPKDRFSAERLKGVDSTLKIQPAKLEDSAVYLCASSSGTGYFFTYEQYFGPGTRLTVT.

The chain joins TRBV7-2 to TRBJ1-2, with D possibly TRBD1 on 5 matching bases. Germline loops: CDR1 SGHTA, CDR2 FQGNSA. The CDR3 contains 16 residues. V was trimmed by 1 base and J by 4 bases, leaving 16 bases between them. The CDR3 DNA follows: TGTGCCAGCAGCTTAGTGGGGCTAGACTTCAGCTATGGCTACACCTTC. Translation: CASSLVGLDFSYGYTF.

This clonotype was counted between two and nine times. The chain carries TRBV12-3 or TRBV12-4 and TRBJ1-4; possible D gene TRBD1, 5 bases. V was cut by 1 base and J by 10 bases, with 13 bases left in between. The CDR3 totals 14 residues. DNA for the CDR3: TGTGCCAGCAGTTTAGGGAGGGCTCAGGGAAAACTGTTTTTT. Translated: CASSLGRAQGKLFF.

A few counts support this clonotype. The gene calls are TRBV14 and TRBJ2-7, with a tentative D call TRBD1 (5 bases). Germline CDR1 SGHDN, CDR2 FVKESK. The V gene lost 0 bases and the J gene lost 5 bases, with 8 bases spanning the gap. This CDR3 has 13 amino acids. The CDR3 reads CASSQEVGDEQYF. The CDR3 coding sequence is TGTGCCAGCAGCCAAGAGGTAGGGGACGAGCAGTACTTC. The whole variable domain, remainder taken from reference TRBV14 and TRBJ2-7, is EAGVTQFPSHSVIEKGQTVTLRCDPISGHDNLYWYRRVMGKEIKFLLHFVKESKQDESGMPNNRFLAERTGGTYSTLKVQPAELEDSGVYFCASSQEVGDEQYFGPGTRLTVT.

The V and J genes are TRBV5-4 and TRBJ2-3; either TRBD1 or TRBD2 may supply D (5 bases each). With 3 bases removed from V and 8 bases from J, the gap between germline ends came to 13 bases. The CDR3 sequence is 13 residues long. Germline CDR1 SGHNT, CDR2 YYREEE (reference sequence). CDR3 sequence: CASSSQDSGTQYF. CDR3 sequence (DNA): TGTGCCAGCAGCTCACAGGACTCGGGTACGCAGTATTTT.

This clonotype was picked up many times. The CDR3 DNA follows: TGTGCCTGGAGCGGGTACTCGAAGGAAAAACTGTTTTTT. It is translated as CAWSGYSKEKLFF. This chain connects TRBV30 to TRBJ1-4; D remains ambiguous. V shed 3 bases and J shed 8 bases, with 13 bases lying between them. The CDR3 consists of 13 residues. CDR1 is GTSNPN, CDR2 SVGIG, per germline (reference sequence). Combining the CDR3 with reference TRBV30 and TRBJ1-4 gives the whole variable domain SQTIHQWPATLVQPVGSPLSLECTVEGTSNPNLYWYRQAAGRGLQLLFYSVGIGQISSEVPQNLSASRPQDRQFILSSKKLLLSDSGFYLCAWSGYSKEKLFFGSGTQLSVL.

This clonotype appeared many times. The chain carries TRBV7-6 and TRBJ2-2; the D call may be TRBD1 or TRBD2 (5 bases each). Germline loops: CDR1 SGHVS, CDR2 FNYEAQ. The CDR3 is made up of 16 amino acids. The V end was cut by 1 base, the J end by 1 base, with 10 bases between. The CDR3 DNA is TGTGCCAGCAGCTTAGTCAGGGCGGGGAACACCGGGGAGCTGTTTTTT. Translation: CASSLVRAGNTGELFF.

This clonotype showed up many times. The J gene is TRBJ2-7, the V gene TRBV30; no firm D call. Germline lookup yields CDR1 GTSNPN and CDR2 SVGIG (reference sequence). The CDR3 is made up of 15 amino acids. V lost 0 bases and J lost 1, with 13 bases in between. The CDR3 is CAWSVPGQASYEQYF. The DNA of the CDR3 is TGTGCCTGGAGTGTACCCGGGCAGGCGTCCTACGAGCAGTACTTC.

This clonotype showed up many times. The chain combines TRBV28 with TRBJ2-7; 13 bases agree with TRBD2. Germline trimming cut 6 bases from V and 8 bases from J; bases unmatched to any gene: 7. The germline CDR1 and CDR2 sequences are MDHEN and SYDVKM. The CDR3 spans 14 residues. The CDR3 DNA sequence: TGTGCCAGCAGACGATGGACTAGCGGGAGCAAGCAGTACTTC. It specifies CASRRWTSGSKQYF.

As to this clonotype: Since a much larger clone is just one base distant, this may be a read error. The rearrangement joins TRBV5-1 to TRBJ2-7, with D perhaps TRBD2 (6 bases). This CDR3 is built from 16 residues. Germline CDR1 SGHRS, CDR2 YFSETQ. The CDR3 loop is CTSSLDGTYSSYEQYF. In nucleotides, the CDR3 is TGCACCAGCAGCTTGGATGGGACTTACAGCTCCTACGAGCAGTACTTC.

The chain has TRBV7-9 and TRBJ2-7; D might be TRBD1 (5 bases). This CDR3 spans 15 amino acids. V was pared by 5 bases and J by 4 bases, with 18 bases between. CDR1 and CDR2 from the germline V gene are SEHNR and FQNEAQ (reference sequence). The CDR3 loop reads CASSPRRVPNYEQYF. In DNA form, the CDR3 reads TGTGCCAGCAGCCCCCGCAGGGTCCCAAATTACGAGCAGTACTTC. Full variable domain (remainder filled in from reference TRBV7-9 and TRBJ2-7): DTGVSQNPRHKITKRGQNVTFRCDPISEHNRLYWYRQTLGQGPEFLTYFQNEAQLEKSRLLSDRFSAERPKGSFSTLEIQRTEQGDSAMYLCASSPRRVPNYEQYFGPGTRLTVT.

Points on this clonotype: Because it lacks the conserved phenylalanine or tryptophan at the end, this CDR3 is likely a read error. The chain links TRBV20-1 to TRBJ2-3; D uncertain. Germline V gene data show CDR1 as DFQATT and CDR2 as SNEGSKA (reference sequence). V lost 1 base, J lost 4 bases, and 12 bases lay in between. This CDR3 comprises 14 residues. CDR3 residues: CSARGVGYPDTQYI. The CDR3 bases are TGCAGTGCTAGAGGGGTTGGGTACCCAGATACGCAGTATATT.

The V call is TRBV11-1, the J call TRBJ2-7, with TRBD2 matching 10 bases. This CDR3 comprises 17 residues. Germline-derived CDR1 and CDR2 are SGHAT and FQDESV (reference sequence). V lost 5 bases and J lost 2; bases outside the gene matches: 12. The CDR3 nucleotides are TGTGCCAGCAGCCAATCCGAACCGGGACTAGCGCCCTACGAGCAGTACTTC. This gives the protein CASSQSEPGLAPYEQYF.